The entry that follows covers one T cell receptor delta chain sequence. The source of the sample is a study of gamma-delta chains in newborns, infants, children. Study overall: Microbial exposure reportedly drives polyclonal innate γδ T cell expansion after birth.

TCRdb reprocessed the reads through CATT. The sample holds 13,000 to 15,000 delta-chain clones, roughly 7.3% seen once. The germline V and J ends were trimmed by 0 bases and 1 base, with 34 bases remaining between them. From germline, CDR1 is NSMFDY and CDR2 ISSIKDK. The CDR3 is made up of 23 amino acids. This TCR derives from a child who was a newborn, infant or young child, either healthy, febrile or measles-vaccinated (not recorded which). The sequenced sample consisted of blood. V usage is TRAV29/DV5 and J usage is TRDJ2, with D possibly called TRDD2 or TRDD3 (7 bases each). The CDR3 spells CAASGPPSSSYFYGGLLTAQLFF. DNA for the CDR3: TGTGCAGCAAGCGGACCCCCTTCCTCCTCTTACTTTTATGGGGGACTTTTGACAGCACAACTCTTCTTT.